This is a list of T cell receptor beta chains from one sample in a study of early T cells in non-severe SARS-CoV-2 infection. TCRdb reprocessed the 5' RACE reads via MiXCR and lists one record per CDR3 protein. The sample has around 57,000 distinct CDR3 sequences, 10% to 12% seen once. Specimen: whole blood. The receptors shown here come from an adult who was a healthcare worker with PCR-confirmed SARS-CoV-2 infection or an uninfected control (not recorded which). Both conserved end residues are part of each CDR3. The order of the fields is D gene, V gene, clone size, J gene, CDR3 protein, CDR3 DNA. D genes are given only for firm matches. Only some rows state a clone size, as once, few, many or a class for expanded clones.

NA	TRBV7-9	few	TRBJ1-2	CASSLHAGPIYGYTF	TGTGCCAGCAGCCTCCACGCGGGACCTATTTATGGCTACACCTTC
NA	TRBV7-8	many	TRBJ1-1	CASSDDSSEAFF	TGTGCCAGCAGCGACGACAGTTCTGAAGCTTTCTTT
TRBD1	TRBV3-1	many	TRBJ1-2	CASSQEWTGYGYTF	TGTGCCAGCAGCCAGGAATGGACAGGCTATGGCTACACCTTC
TRBD1	TRBV27	NA	TRBJ1-2	CASSLIPGQGGGYTF	TGTGCCAGCAGTTTAATCCCCGGACAGGGGGGTGGCTACACCTTC
NA	TRBV7-9	few	TRBJ2-2	CASRGGMNTGELFF	TGTGCCAGCCGAGGGGGAATGAACACCGGGGAGCTGTTTTTT
NA	TRBV2	many	TRBJ2-2	CASSIARDTGELFF	TGTGCCAGCAGTATCGCGAGGGACACCGGGGAGCTGTTTTTT
TRBD1	TRBV20-1	many	TRBJ1-2	CSAFRTGYGYTF	TGCAGTGCCTTCCGGACAGGGTACGGCTACACCTTC
NA	TRBV20-1	few	TRBJ1-2	CSATEGMDGYTF	TGCAGTGCCACGGAAGGGATGGATGGCTACACCTTC
NA	TRBV30	many	TRBJ1-2	CAWRGQGSRGNYGYTF	TGTGCCTGGAGGGGGCAGGGGTCGCGCGGGAACTATGGCTACACCTTC
TRBD1	TRBV12-3/TRBV12-4	many	TRBJ2-7	CASAMGRTGPYF	TGTGCCAGCGCTATGGGACGGACAGGGCCGTACTTC
TRBD2	TRBV5-1	NA	TRBJ2-1	CASSSSGTNNEQFF	TGCGCCAGCAGCTCTAGCGGGACTAACAATGAGCAGTTCTTC
NA	TRBV11-2	NA	TRBJ2-3	CASSLVGSSADTQYF	TGTGCCAGCAGCTTAGTGGGCAGTAGTGCAGATACGCAGTATTTT
NA	TRBV29-1	few	TRBJ1-2	CSVLGGGRVGYTF	TGCAGCGTCCTCGGAGGGGGGCGCGTTGGCTACACCTTC
TRBD1	TRBV12-3/TRBV12-4	many	TRBJ1-2	CASSLQGAEYGYTF	TGTGCCAGCAGTTTACAGGGGGCGGAATATGGCTACACCTTC
TRBD2	TRBV2	NA	TRBJ2-7	CASSGEGSDEQYF	TGTGCCAGCAGTGGGGAGGGGAGCGACGAGCAGTACTTC
NA	TRBV5-1	NA	TRBJ2-5	CASSLGGVGGRQETQYF	TGCGCCAGCAGCTTGGGTGGCGTTGGCGGACGACAAGAGACCCAGTACTTC
NA	TRBV7-8	many	TRBJ2-7	CASSLVQGLSYEQYF	TGTGCCAGCAGCTTAGTTCAGGGATTATCCTACGAGCAGTACTTC
TRBD1	TRBV7-6	NA	TRBJ2-5	CASSPGGTGEETQYF	TGTGCCAGCAGCCCTGGTGGGACAGGGGAAGAGACCCAGTACTTC
NA	TRBV20-1	many	TRBJ1-5	CSAPSRAGQGSQPQHF	TGCAGTGCTCCCTCCCGGGCGGGGCAGGGGAGCCAGCCCCAGCATTTT
NA	TRBV7-8	many	TRBJ2-7	CASSLEHSSAEQYF	TGTGCCAGCAGCTTAGAGCACAGTAGCGCCGAGCAGTACTTC
NA	TRBV12-3/TRBV12-4	NA	TRBJ2-3	CASSPSYRADTQYF	TGTGCCAGCAGTCCCTCCTACAGGGCAGATACGCAGTATTTT
NA	TRBV12-3/TRBV12-4	NA	TRBJ1-5	CASSLAPGYNQPQHF	TGTGCCAGCAGTTTAGCGCCCGGGTACAATCAGCCCCAGCATTTT
TRBD1	TRBV6-2/TRBV6-3	NA	TRBJ1-1	CASSYTGQGRRTEAFF	TGTGCCAGCAGTTACACCGGACAGGGGAGGAGGACTGAAGCTTTCTTT
NA	TRBV6-1	many	TRBJ1-5	CASSEAARNQPQHF	TGTGCCAGCAGTGAAGCGGCAAGGAATCAGCCCCAGCATTTT
TRBD2	TRBV20-1	few	TRBJ2-1	CSATGGGGYEQFF	TGCAGTGCTACTGGCGGGGGAGGGTATGAGCAGTTCTTC
TRBD1	TRBV19	many	TRBJ2-5	CASSDRGRAETQYF	TGTGCCAGTTCCGACAGGGGGAGAGCAGAGACCCAGTACTTC
NA	TRBV30	many	TRBJ1-6	CAWTQAFRNSPLHF	TGTGCCTGGACCCAGGCCTTCAGGAATTCACCCCTCCACTTT
NA	TRBV20-1	many	TRBJ2-1	CSASRNNEQFF	TGCAGTGCTAGTCGGAACAATGAGCAGTTCTTC
NA	TRBV18	many	TRBJ1-2	CASSPGADYGYTF	TGTGCCAGCTCACCCGGGGCGGACTATGGCTACACCTTC
TRBD1	TRBV30	many	TRBJ2-6	CAWSVNRGASGANVLTF	TGTGCCTGGAGTGTAAACAGGGGTGCTTCTGGGGCCAACGTCCTGACTTTC
NA	TRBV7-6	NA	TRBJ2-1	CASSLGGFNNEQFF	TGTGCCAGCAGCTTGGGGGGATTTAACAATGAGCAGTTCTTC
NA	TRBV7-8	NA	TRBJ1-3	CASSLMAVSGNTIYF	TGTGCCAGCAGCTTAATGGCAGTCTCTGGAAACACCATATATTTT
NA	TRBV3-1	many	TRBJ2-3	CASSPRHQGTDTQYF	TGTGCCAGCAGCCCCCGACACCAGGGCACAGATACGCAGTATTTT
NA	TRBV7-2	NA	TRBJ2-4	CASSFAGWGNIQYF	TGTGCCAGCAGCTTTGCCGGATGGGGTAACATTCAGTACTTC
NA	TRBV12-3/TRBV12-4	many	TRBJ1-2	CASSFQGSGYGYTF	TGTGCCAGCAGTTTCCAGGGGTCGGGCTATGGCTACACCTTC
TRBD2	TRBV20-1	many	TRBJ2-1	CSARVERGGSYNEQFF	TGCAGTGCTAGAGTGGAGCGGGGGGGCTCCTACAATGAGCAGTTCTTC
NA	TRBV6-2/TRBV6-3	many	TRBJ2-1	CASSYERRTYNEQFF	TGTGCCAGCAGTTACGAGAGGAGGACCTACAATGAGCAGTTCTTC
TRBD1	TRBV10-3	NA	TRBJ1-2	CAITEGQGYGYTF	TGTGCCATCACCGAAGGACAGGGCTATGGCTACACCTTC
NA	TRBV20-1	many	TRBJ1-4	CSAADSLNEKLFF	TGCAGTGCTGCGGACAGCCTTAATGAAAAACTGTTTTTT
NA	TRBV7-9	many	TRBJ2-6	CASSLIRPGANVLTF	TGTGCCAGCAGCTTAATCCGACCTGGGGCCAACGTCCTGACTTTC
TRBD1	TRBV27	many	TRBJ2-2	CASSGQGGGGELFF	TGTGCCAGCAGTGGACAGGGGGGAGGCGGGGAGCTGTTTTTT
NA	TRBV12-3/TRBV12-4	few	TRBJ2-5	CASSPGWRLEETQYF	TGTGCCAGCAGTCCGGGATGGCGGTTAGAAGAGACCCAGTACTTC
NA	TRBV27	once	TRBJ2-3	CASSFCTGVSCTDTQYF	TGTGCCAGCAGTTTTTGTACCGGGGTGTCTTGCACAGATACGCAGTATTTT
NA	TRBV11-2	many	TRBJ1-4	CASSSGTLGHEKLFF	TGTGCCAGCAGCTCCGGGACGTTGGGGCATGAAAAACTGTTTTTT
NA	TRBV3-1	many	TRBJ2-5	CASSQHGQETQYF	TGTGCCAGCAGCCAACACGGCCAAGAGACCCAGTACTTC
TRBD2	TRBV12-5	NA	TRBJ2-5	CASGLVRSGDQETQYF	TGTGCTAGTGGTTTGGTACGCAGCGGGGACCAAGAGACCCAGTACTTC
NA	TRBV18	many	TRBJ2-7	CASSPTSQGGEQYF	TGTGCCAGCTCACCTACAAGTCAGGGTGGCGAGCAGTACTTC
NA	TRBV5-1	NA	TRBJ1-6	CASSLEGAYNSPLHF	TGCGCCAGCAGCTTGGAAGGAGCCTATAATTCACCCCTCCACTTT
TRBD2	TRBV10-3	few	TRBJ2-1	CAISEIAGGPNEQFF	TGTGCCATCAGTGAGATAGCGGGGGGGCCAAATGAGCAGTTCTTC
NA	TRBV2	NA	TRBJ2-2	CASREFHDTGELFF	TGTGCCAGCCGAGAGTTTCACGACACCGGGGAGCTGTTTTTT
NA	TRBV5-5	many	TRBJ2-3	CASSTVYGAGRTSTDTQYF	TGTGCCAGCAGCACAGTATACGGGGCAGGGCGTACTAGCACAGATACGCAGTATTTT
NA	TRBV12-3/TRBV12-4	NA	TRBJ2-2	CASSLAGPGELFF	TGTGCCAGCAGTTTAGCGGGGCCCGGGGAGCTGTTTTTT
TRBD2	TRBV23-1	many	TRBJ2-1	CASSHHPAGDSYNEQFF	TGCGCCAGCAGTCATCACCCAGCGGGGGACTCCTACAATGAGCAGTTCTTC
NA	TRBV6-5	many	TRBJ2-2	CAARGTLELFF	TGTGCCGCCCGCGGGACACTGGAGCTGTTTTTT
NA	TRBV5-1	many	TRBJ2-7	CASSGGGNYEQYF	TGCGCCAGCAGTGGAGGGGGAAACTACGAGCAGTACTTC